Listed below are T cell receptor beta chains from one sample, sequenced in a study of radiation and T cells in renal cell carcinoma. Repertoires were generated with immunoSEQ multiplex PCR, while TCRdb's copy carries only in-frame clones and drops some. The table has around 180,000 clones, 88% seen once; the top ten hold around 10%. Sample: blood, taken from a patient whose treatment included radiotherapy and nephrectomy. The source of these receptors is a woman in her 50s with renal cell carcinoma. CDR3s include the opening cysteine and the closing phenylalanine or tryptophan. D genes are given only for firm matches. Not all rows give a size; the values are once, few, many and, for expanded clones, a class.

j_gene | v_gene | d_gene | abundance | CDR3nt | CDR3aa
TRBJ2-5 | TRBV5-1 | - | - | TGCGCCAGCAGCTTGGAGGACAGTGAAGAGACCCAGTACTTC | CASSLEDSEETQYF
TRBJ2-1 | TRBV7-9 | - | - | TGTGCCAGCAGCTTAGGTTTACTAATTGAGCAGTTCTTC | CASSLGLLIEQFF
TRBJ1-6 | TRBV19 | TRBD1 | - | TGTGCCAGTAGTATGTCTTCCAGGGGGCGGAATTCACCCCTCCACTTT | CASSMSSRGRNSPLHF
TRBJ1-2 | TRBV2 | TRBD1 | - | TGTGCCAGCAGTAATGACAGGGAATATGGCTACACCTTC | CASSNDREYGYTF
TRBJ1-1 | TRBV14 | - | - | TGTGCCAGCAGCCAGGACTGGACAGCGTTGCGAGCTTTCTTT | CASSQDWTALRAFF
TRBJ2-7 | TRBV6-1 | - | - | TGTGCCAGCAGGCAGTTGCGGGACGAGCAGTACTTC | CASRQLRDEQYF
TRBJ2-1 | TRBV4-2 | - | - | TGTGCCAGCAGCCCCCAGGGGAGCGACACACCCTACAATGAGCAGTTCTTC | CASSPQGSDTPYNEQFF
TRBJ1-6 | TRBV19 | - | - | TGTGCCAGTAGTGAAGGAACCGGGTCACCCCTCCACTTT | CASSEGTGSPLHF
TRBJ2-5 | TRBV7-6 | TRBD2 | once | TGTGCCAGCAGCCAGGGACTAGCGGGGGGCGTACAAGAGACCCAGTACTTC | CASSQGLAGGVQETQYF
TRBJ2-3 | TRBV5-6 | - | - | TGTGCCAGCAGCTTGGTTGGGGACTTAGGCCCAGATACGCAGTATTTT | CASSLVGDLGPDTQYF
TRBJ2-1 | TRBV4-3 | - | - | TGCGCCAGCAGCCATAACCGAGGCAATGAGCAGTTCTTC | CASSHNRGNEQFF
TRBJ2-5 | TRBV7-9 | TRBD1 | - | TGTGCCAGCAGCCCCTGGGACAGTTGGGAGACCCAGTACTTC | CASSPWDSWETQYF
TRBJ2-2 | TRBV5-5 | - | - | TGTGCCAGCAGCTTACGAGGGGCCGGGGAGCTGTTTTTT | CASSLRGAGELFF
TRBJ2-2 | TRBV4-2 | TRBD1 | - | TGTGCCAGCAGCACCTGGACAGGGCCGACCGGGGAGCTGTTTTTT | CASSTWTGPTGELFF
TRBJ2-2 | TRBV19 | TRBD2 | - | TGTGCCAGTAGTGTTTTTAGCGGGGGGCCTGGCCGATGGGCCGGGGAGCTGTTTTTT | CASSVFSGGPGRWAGELFF
TRBJ2-2 | TRBV30 | TRBD1 | - | TGTGCCTGGAAGGACAGGGGCCGATCGGACACCGGGGAGCTGTTTTTT | CAWKDRGRSDTGELFF
TRBJ2-5 | TRBV7-6 | - | - | TGTGCCAGCAGCTCTATCGACGGTCGAGACCAAGAGACCCAGTACTTC | CASSSIDGRDQETQYF
TRBJ2-5 | TRBV9 | TRBD2 | - | TGTGCCAGCAGCCCGCGGGGGGCCCTACAAGAGACCCAGTACTTC | CASSPRGALQETQYF
TRBJ1-5 | TRBV2 | - | few | TGTGCCAGCAACCCTGGGGGCAATCAGCCCCAGCATTTT | CASNPGGNQPQHF
TRBJ2-7 | TRBV4-1 | - | - | TGCGCCAGCAGCCTTACAGGGATCACCTACGAGCAGTACTTC | CASSLTGITYEQYF
TRBJ1-2 | TRBV9 | - | - | TGTGCCAGCAGCGCTTATTATGGCTACACCTTC | CASSAYYGYTF
TRBJ2-1 | TRBV6-1 | - | - | TGTGCCTCCGAAGCGAGGGCCTACTACAATGAGCAGTTCTTC | CASEARAYYNEQFF
TRBJ1-4 | TRBV18 | TRBD1 | - | TGTGCCAGCTCGGCCGGGACAGGGGCAAATGAAAAACTGTTTTTT | CASSAGTGANEKLFF
TRBJ1-4 | TRBV5-1 | TRBD1 | - | TGCGCCAGCAGCTTGGCCGGAACAGGGGGAGAAAAACTGTTTTTT | CASSLAGTGGEKLFF
TRBJ2-3 | TRBV13 | - | - | TGTGCCAGCAGCTTAGTGGGGGGAGATACGCAGTATTTT | CASSLVGGDTQYF
TRBJ2-1 | TRBV6-1 | - | - | TGTGCCAGCACCCTAATGGTCGGTGTCTACAATGAGCAGTTCTTC | CASTLMVGVYNEQFF
TRBJ1-6 | TRBV4-1 | - | - | TGCGCCAGCAACCGAGAGGGAAATTCACCCCTCCACTTT | CASNREGNSPLHF
TRBJ1-5 | TRBV7-2 | TRBD1 | - | TGTGCCAGCAGCGCCCGGACAGGTGATACCAATCAGCCCCAGCATTTT | CASSARTGDTNQPQHF
TRBJ2-2 | TRBV5-1 | - | - | TGCGCCAGCAGCTTGGTCGGCAGGGAACTTCCCACCGGGGAGCTGTTTTTT | CASSLVGRELPTGELFF
TRBJ1-3 | TRBV6-5 | TRBD1 | - | TGTGCCAGCAGTGAACAGGGGGCCGGGAACACCATATATTTT | CASSEQGAGNTIYF
TRBJ1-2 | TRBV6-5 | TRBD1 | few | TGTGCCAGCAGTTGGACAGGGGGCTCGGATGGCTACACCTTC | CASSWTGGSDGYTF